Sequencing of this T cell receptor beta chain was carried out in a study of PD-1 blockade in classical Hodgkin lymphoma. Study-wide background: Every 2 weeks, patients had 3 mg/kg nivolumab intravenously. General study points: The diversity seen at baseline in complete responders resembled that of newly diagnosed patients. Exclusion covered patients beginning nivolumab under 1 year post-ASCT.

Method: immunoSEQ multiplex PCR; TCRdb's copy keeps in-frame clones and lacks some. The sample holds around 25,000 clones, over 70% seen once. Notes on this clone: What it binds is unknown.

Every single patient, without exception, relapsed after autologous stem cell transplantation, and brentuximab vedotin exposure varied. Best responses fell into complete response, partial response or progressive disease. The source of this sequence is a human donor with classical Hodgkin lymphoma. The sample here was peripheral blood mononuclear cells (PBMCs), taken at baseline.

The CDR3 is CASSQVSAGRPYEQYF. The CDR3 DNA reads TGCGCCAGCAGCCAAGTGAGCGCAGGGAGACCCTACGAGCAGTACTTC. The chain couples TRBV4-1 to TRBJ2-7; possibly TRBD1 or TRBD2 for D (5 bases each). V was cut by 1 base and J by 2 bases, with 15 bases left in between. The CDR3 totals 16 residues. CDR1 MGHRA and CDR2 YSYEKL come from the germline V gene.